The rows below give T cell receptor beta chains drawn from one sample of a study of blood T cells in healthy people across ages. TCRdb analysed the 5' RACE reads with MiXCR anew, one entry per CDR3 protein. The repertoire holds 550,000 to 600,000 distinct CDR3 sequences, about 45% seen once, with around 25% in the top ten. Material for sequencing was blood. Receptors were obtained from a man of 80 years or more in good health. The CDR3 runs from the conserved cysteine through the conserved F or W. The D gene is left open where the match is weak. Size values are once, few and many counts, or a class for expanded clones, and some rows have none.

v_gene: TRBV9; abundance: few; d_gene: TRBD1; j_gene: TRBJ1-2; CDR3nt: TGTGCCAGCAGCAAACTAGGGACAGGCCCTTATGGCTACACCTTC; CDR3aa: CASSKLGTGPYGYTF
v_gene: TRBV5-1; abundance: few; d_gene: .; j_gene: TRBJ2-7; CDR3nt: TGCGCCAGCAGCTTGGCTCACGGGACGGAAGACTCCTACGAGCAGTACTTC; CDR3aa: CASSLAHGTEDSYEQYF
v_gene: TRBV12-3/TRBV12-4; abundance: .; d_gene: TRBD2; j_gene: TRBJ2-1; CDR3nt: TGTGCCATCATCCCCGGGACTAGCGTCTACAATGAGCAGTTCTTC; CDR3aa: CAIIPGTSVYNEQFF
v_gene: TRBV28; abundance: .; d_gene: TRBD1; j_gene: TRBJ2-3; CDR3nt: TGTGCCAGCAGCTTACGCCGACAGGGCCCAGATACGCAGTATTTT; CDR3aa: CASSLRRQGPDTQYF
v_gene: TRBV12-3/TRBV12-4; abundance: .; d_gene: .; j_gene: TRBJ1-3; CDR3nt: TGTGCCAGCAGTTCCCGGACGATCTCTGGAAACACCATATATTTT; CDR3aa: CASSSRTISGNTIYF
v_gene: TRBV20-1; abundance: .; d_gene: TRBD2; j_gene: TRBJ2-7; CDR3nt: TGCAGTGCTAGGTTTGCGGGGGGCTACGAGCAGTACTTC; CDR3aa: CSARFAGGYEQYF
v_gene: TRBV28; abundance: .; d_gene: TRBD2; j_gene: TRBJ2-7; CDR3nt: TGTGCCAGCAGGGGTCTAGCGGGATTCTACGAGCAGTACTTC; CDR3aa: CASRGLAGFYEQYF
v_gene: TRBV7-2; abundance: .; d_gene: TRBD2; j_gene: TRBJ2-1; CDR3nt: TGTGCCAGCACCCTAGCGGGGAACATGTACAATGAGCAGTTCTTC; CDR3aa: CASTLAGNMYNEQFF
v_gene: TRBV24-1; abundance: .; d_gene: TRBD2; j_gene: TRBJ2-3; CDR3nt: TGTGCCACCAGTGATCCGACTAGCGGTGGCACAGATACGCAGTATTTT; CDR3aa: CATSDPTSGGTDTQYF
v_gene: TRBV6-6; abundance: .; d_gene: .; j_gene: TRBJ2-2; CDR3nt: TGTGCCAGCAGCTCGGTGGCCGGGGAGCTGTTTTTT; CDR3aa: CASSSVAGELFF
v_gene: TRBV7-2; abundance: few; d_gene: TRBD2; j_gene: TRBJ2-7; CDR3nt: TGTGCCAGCAGCTTACTAGCGGGGGACCCTGCCTCCTACGAGCAGTACTTC; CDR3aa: CASSLLAGDPASYEQYF
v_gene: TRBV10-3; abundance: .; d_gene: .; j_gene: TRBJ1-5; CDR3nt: TGTGCCATCAGTGAGGGGGCCAACAATCAGCCCCAGCATTTT; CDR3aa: CAISEGANNQPQHF
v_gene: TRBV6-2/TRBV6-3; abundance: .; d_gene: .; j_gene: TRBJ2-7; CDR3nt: TGTGCCAGCAGGAATCAGGTGTCCTACGAGCAGTACTTC; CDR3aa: CASRNQVSYEQYF
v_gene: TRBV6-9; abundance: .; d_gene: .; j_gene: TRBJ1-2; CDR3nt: TGTACCAGCAGTCCCACCCCCGGGCCAACCGACAACTATGGCTACACCTTC; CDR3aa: CTSSPTPGPTDNYGYTF
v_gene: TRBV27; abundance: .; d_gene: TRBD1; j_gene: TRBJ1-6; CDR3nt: TGTGCCAGCACCCCTCGGGAGGGGGCGTTTGGATCACCCCTCCACTTT; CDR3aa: CASTPREGAFGSPLHF
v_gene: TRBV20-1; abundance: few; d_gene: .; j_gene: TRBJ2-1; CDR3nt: TGCAGTGCTGGGTCTCGGAATGAGCAGTTCTTC; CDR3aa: CSAGSRNEQFF
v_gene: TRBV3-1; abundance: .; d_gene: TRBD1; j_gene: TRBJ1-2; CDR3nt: TGTGCCAGCAGCCAAGAGCAGGGGGCGCGAAGAAACTATGGCTACACCTTC; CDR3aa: CASSQEQGARRNYGYTF
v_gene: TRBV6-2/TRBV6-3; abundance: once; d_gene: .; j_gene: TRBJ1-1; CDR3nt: TGTGCCAGCAGTTACTCGATGCTCCGGGACAAATTTAGTGAAGCTTTCTTT; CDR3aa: CASSYSMLRDKFSEAFF
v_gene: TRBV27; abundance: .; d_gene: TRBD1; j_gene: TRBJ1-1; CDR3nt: TGTGCCAGCAGTTTTAGGACAGGGACCTTGAACACTGAAGCTTTCTTT; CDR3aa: CASSFRTGTLNTEAFF
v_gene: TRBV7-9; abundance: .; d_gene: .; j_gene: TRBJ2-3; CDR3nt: TGTGCCAGCAGCTTAGAGGGCTTATCAGATACGCAGTATTTT; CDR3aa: CASSLEGLSDTQYF
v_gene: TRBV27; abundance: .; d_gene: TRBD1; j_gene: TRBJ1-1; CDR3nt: TGTGCCAGCAGTTCGACAGGGGTTACTGAAGCTTTCTTT; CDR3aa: CASSSTGVTEAFF
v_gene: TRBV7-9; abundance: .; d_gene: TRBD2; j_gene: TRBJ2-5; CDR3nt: TGTGCCAGCAGGCATAGACTAGCGGGGGGCCAAGAGACCCAGTACTTC; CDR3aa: CASRHRLAGGQETQYF
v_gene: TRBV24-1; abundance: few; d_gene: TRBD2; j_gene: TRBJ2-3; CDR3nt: TGTGCCACCAGTGATAGCAGCGGGGCCTTCACAGATACGCAGTATTTT; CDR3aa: CATSDSSGAFTDTQYF
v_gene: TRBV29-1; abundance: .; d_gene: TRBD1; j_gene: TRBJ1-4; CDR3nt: TGCAGCGCCTCTCCCGGGACAGGGGTCGGCGGACTGTTTTTT; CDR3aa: CSASPGTGVGGLFF
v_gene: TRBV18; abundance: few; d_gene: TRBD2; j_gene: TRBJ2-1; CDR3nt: TGTGCCAGCTCACCGGGGACTAGCGGGGGTAGCTCCTACAATGAGCAGTTCTTC; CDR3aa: CASSPGTSGGSSYNEQFF
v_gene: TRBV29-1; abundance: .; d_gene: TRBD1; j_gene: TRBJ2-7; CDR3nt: TGCAGCGTTGGGAAGACAGGGGTAAATGACGAGCAGTACTTC; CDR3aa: CSVGKTGVNDEQYF